This TCR beta chain was recorded in a study of radiation and T cells in renal cell carcinoma. As regards this clone: What it binds is not known.

Sequencing used immunoSEQ multiplex PCR; TCRdb keeps in-frame clones, though not all of them. This sample has some 150,000 clones; 75% to 90% occur once, and the top ten carry roughly 25%. Study-wide results and caveats: In blood, top tumor clones expanded by 2 weeks, shrinking by 4. No pretreatment tumor biopsies were available for baseline clonotypes.

This sample's time point: baseline pretreatment blood. The treatment was: 15 Gy SBRT to primary tumor, nephrectomy 4 weeks later. The patient's renal cell carcinoma had clear cell pathology. The sequence was obtained from a woman in her fifties or sixties with renal cell carcinoma. The starting material was blood, obtained from a patient whose treatment included radiotherapy and nephrectomy.

The CDR3 region has the DNA TGCAGCGCAACCGGGACAGGGGCGAGGGAGCAGTACTTC. Translating gives CSATGTGAREQYF. The chain employs TRBV29-1 and TRBJ2-7, with TRBD1 matching over 10 bases. Germline trimming cut 7 bases from V and 7 bases from J; bases unmatched to any gene: 10. Germline values: CDR1 SQVTM, CDR2 ANQGSEA. CDR3 length equals 13 residues.